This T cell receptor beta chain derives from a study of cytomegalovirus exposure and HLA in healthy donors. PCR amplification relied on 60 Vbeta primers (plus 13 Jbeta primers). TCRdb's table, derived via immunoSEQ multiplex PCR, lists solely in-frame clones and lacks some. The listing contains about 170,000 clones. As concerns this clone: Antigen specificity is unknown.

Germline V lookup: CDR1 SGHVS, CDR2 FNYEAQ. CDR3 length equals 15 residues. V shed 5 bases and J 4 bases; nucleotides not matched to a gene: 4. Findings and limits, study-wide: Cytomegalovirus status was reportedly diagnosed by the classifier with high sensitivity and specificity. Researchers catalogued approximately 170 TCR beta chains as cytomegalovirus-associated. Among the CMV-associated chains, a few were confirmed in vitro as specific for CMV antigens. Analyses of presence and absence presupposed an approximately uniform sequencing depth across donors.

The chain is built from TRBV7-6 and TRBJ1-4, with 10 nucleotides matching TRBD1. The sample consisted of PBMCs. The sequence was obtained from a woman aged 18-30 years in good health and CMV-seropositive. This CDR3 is CASSLGTGVNEKLFF. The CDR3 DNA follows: TGTGCCAGCAGCCTTGGGACAGGGGTTAATGAAAAACTGTTTTTT.